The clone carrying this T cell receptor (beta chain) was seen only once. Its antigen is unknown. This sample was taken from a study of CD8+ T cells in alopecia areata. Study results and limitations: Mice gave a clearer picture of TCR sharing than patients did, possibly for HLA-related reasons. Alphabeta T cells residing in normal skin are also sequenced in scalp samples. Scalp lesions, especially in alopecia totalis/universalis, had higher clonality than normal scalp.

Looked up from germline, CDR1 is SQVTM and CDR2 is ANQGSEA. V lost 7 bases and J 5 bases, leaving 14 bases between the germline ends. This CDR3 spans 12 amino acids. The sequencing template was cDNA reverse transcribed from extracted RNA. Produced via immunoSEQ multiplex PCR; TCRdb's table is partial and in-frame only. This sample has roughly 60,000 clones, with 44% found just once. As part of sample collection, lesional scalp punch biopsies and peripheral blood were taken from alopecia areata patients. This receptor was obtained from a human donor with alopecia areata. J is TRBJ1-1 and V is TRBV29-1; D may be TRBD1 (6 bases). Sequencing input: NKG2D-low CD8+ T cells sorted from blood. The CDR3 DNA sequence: TGCAGCGGCAGGGGTTTGGAGACTGAAGCTTTCTTT. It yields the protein CSGRGLETEAFF.